Below are 25 T cell receptor beta chains sequenced from a single sample in a study of low-dose radiotherapy and immunotherapy resistance in tumors. Time point reported: after trial treatment. Treatment meaning: LDRT plus nivolumab, ipilimumab, low-dose cyclophosphamide and aspirin (RACIN trial). Covering alpha and beta chains, TRAV- and TRBV-specific primers were used for the first-strand cDNA. For amplifying TCRs, the PCR ran for approximately 18 cycles with Phusion, which was used together with a constant-region primer and the adapter on the V primers. TCRdb independently ran MiXCR on the reads; one entry per CDR3 protein. The sample has 40,000 or so distinct CDR3 sequences; about 25% are singletons. Source: PBMCs, taken after low-dose radiotherapy plus immunotherapy. These receptors were obtained from a male donor with prostate cancer.

The table lists this clonotype with a count of one. It is likely a read error: a sequence one base away is far more abundant. The genes are TRBV12-3 or TRBV12-4 and TRBJ2-1, with 11 bases fitting TRBD1. The V gene end was trimmed by 6 bases and the J gene end by 10 bases; junction bases not matched to a gene: 8. This CDR3 has 14 amino acids. Here the CDR3 DNA reads TGTGCCAGCAGAGGGGACAGGGGGGACTACGAGCAGTTCTTC. It specifies CASRGDRGDYEQFF.

This clonotype rates as medium-sized (0.01 to 0.1%). The chain employs TRBV5-4 and TRBJ2-7, with D maybe TRBD1 (6 bases). V lost 4 bases and J 0 bases, leaving 14 bases between the germline ends. The germline V gene encodes CDR1 SGHNT and CDR2 YYREEE (reference sequence). The CDR3 runs to 15 residues. CDR3 amino acids: CASSDPGQSSYEQYF. In nucleotides, the CDR3 is TGTGCCAGCAGCGATCCCGGACAGAGCTCCTACGAGCAGTACTTC.

This clonotype was seen ten or more times. The rearrangement joins TRBV20-1 to TRBJ2-5, with no clear D. Trimming shortened V by 6 bases and J by 4 bases, and 6 bases separated the two germline ends. The CDR3 is 10 residues long. Germline V gives CDR1 DFQATT, CDR2 SNEGSKA (reference sequence). The CDR3 DNA sequence: TGCAGTGCAGACCTAGAGACCCAGTACTTC. Translated: CSADLETQYF.

Many counts were recorded for this clonotype. The chain recombines TRBV6-2 or TRBV6-3 with TRBJ2-7; 8 bases match TRBD1. The CDR3 has 12 residues. Trimming at V came to 6 bases and at J to 7 bases, leaving 5 bases not matched to a gene. Germline CDR1 reads MNHEY; CDR2 reads SVGEGT. In DNA, the CDR3 is TGTGCCAGCAGGACAGGGGCGGAGGAGCAGTACTTC. Translation gives CASRTGAEEQYF.

This clonotype was recorded many times. The chain joins TRBV5-4 to TRBJ2-5; D tentatively reads TRBD1 or TRBD2 (6 bases each). Germline V gives CDR1 SGHNT, CDR2 YYREEE (reference sequence). V lost 4 bases and J 4 bases, leaving 17 bases between the germline ends. The length of the CDR3 is 15 residues. The CDR3 region has the DNA TGTGCCAGCAGCCCGGAGGGCGGACAGATAGAGACCCAGTACTTC. It is translated as CASSPEGGQIETQYF. Combining the CDR3 with reference TRBV5-4 and TRBJ2-5 gives the whole variable domain ETGVTQSPTHLIKTRGQQVTLRCSSQSGHNTVSWYQQALGQGPQFIFQYYREEENGRGNFPPRFSGLQFPNYSSELNVNALELDDSALYLCASSPEGGQIETQYFGPGTRLLVL.

This clonotype was seen a handful of times. The chain recombines TRBV25-1 with TRBJ1-2; weak D call: TRBD1 (5 bases). The CDR3 runs 13 residues. CDR1 is MGHDK, CDR2 SYGVNS, per germline. V lost 6 bases and J lost 2, with 10 bases in between. In DNA, the CDR3 is TGTGCCAGCAGAACAGACAGCAACTATGGCTACACCTTC. The encoded protein is CASRTDSNYGYTF.

This clonotype appeared many times. The chain is built from TRBV11-2 and TRBJ2-3, with 9 bases matching TRBD2. J was trimmed by 2 bases and V by 5 bases; bases with no gene match: 11. This CDR3 has 17 amino acids. Germline V gene lookup returns CDR1 SGHAT and CDR2 FQNNGV. CDR3: CASSPRLAAPPTDTQYF. CDR3 nucleotide sequence: TGTGCCAGCAGCCCCCGACTAGCGGCCCCCCCCACAGATACGCAGTATTTT.

This clonotype showed up just a few times. The chain couples TRBV2 to TRBJ2-1; no clear D. The germline gives CDR1 SNHLY, CDR2 FYNNEI. With 2 bases removed from V and 0 bases from J, the gap between germline ends came to 11 bases. The CDR3 is 16 amino acids. This CDR3 reads CASSESAVSSYNEQFF. For the CDR3, the DNA is TGTGCCAGCAGTGAATCGGCAGTGAGCTCCTACAATGAGCAGTTCTTC.

Notes on this clonotype: A read error is the likely source, as a far larger clone sits one nucleotide away. The chain is built from TRBV6-4 and TRBJ2-7; possibly TRBD1 for D (5 bases). The last part of the DNA fits TRBJ2-5 better; the J call may be wrong. CDR1 and CDR2 from the germline V gene are MRHNA and SNTAGT. This CDR3 has 16 amino acids. The CDR3 loop is CGSSEGRRQYQETQYF. The CDR3 nucleotides read TGTGGCAGCAGTGAAGGTCGAAGACAGTACCAAGAGACCCAGTACTTC.

This clonotype came up many times. This chain uses TRBV4-1 with TRBJ1-1, with unresolved D. V was shortened by 0 bases and J by 6 bases, with 8 bases between the two germline ends. Per the germline V gene, CDR1 is MGHRA and CDR2 is YSYEKL. CDR3 length equals 13 residues. The CDR3 DNA reads TGCGCCAGCAGCCAAGATGGTGGTGCTGAAGCTTTCTTT. It is translated as CASSQDGGAEAFF.

This clonotype was seen repeatedly, ten times or more. The V call is TRBV28, the J call TRBJ2-4, with 10 bases fitting TRBD1. This CDR3 has 14 residues. With V trimmed by 3 bases and J by 7 bases, 3 bases remained unmatched. The germline gives CDR1 MDHEN, CDR2 SYDVKM. Here the CDR3 DNA reads TGTGCCAGCAGTTTCGGGACAGGGGTGAACATTCAGTACTTC. Protein sequence: CASSFGTGVNIQYF.

This clonotype was recorded many times. CDR3 in DNA: TGTGCCAGCAGTAGCGGTGGGGGGTTGCGAGAGACCCAGTACTTC. Translated, it gives CASSSGGGLRETQYF. The chain combines TRBV6-2 or TRBV6-3 with TRBJ2-5, with a possible D match to TRBD2 (6 bases). Trimming shortened V by 5 bases and J by 4 bases, and 17 bases separated the two germline ends. Germline V lookup: CDR1 MNHEY, CDR2 SVGEGT. The CDR3 covers 15 residues.

Many counts were recorded for this clonotype. The J gene is TRBJ2-1, the V gene TRBV11-2; the D gene could be TRBD1 or TRBD2 (5 bases each). The germline V gene has CDR1 SGHAT and CDR2 FQNNGV. V was clipped by 4 bases and J by 2 bases, with 15 bases between them. This CDR3 spans 16 amino acids. This CDR3 is CASSYLSRGPYNEQFF. The CDR3 bases are TGTGCCAGCAGCTACCTCTCCCGGGGACCCTACAATGAGCAGTTCTTC. The variable domain in full, completed from reference TRBV11-2 and TRBJ2-1, reads EAGVAQSPRYKIIEKRQSVAFWCNPISGHATLYWYQQILGQGPKLLIQFQNNGVVDDSQLPKDRFSAERLKGVDSTLKIQPAKLEDSAVYLCASSYLSRGPYNEQFFGPGTRLTVL.

The rearrangement links TRBV2 to TRBJ1-3; D is unresolved. V gave up 10 bases and J gave up 4 bases, with 17 bases separating them. The CDR3 covers 14 residues. Looked up from germline, CDR1 is SNHLY and CDR2 is FYNNEI. The CDR3 nucleotides are TGTGCCACCACCCAGGATTTATCCGGAAACACCATATATTTT. Translated, it gives CATTQDLSGNTIYF.

This clonotype was seen many times. The V call is TRBV7-6, the J call TRBJ1-2; 8 bases fit TRBD1. Germline loops: CDR1 SGHVS, CDR2 FNYEAQ. This CDR3 has 16 residues. The V and J ends lost 4 bases and 3 bases, in that order; junction bases with no gene match: 10. In DNA form, the CDR3 reads TGTGCCAGCAGCTCTTGGACAGGGAGTGGTGACTATGGCTACACCTTC. Encoded protein: CASSSWTGSGDYGYTF.

This clonotype has ten or more counts. The CDR3 coding sequence is TGTGCCAGCAGCCCACCGCCCAGGGGAAACACTGAAGCTTTCTTT. Its protein product is CASSPPPRGNTEAFF. The chain links TRBV7-2 to TRBJ1-1; D possibly corresponds to TRBD1 (6 bases). V was cut by 5 bases and J by 2 bases, with 15 bases left in between. CDR3 length equals 15 residues. Germline lookup yields CDR1 SGHTA and CDR2 FQGNSA.

The chain employs TRBV27 and TRBJ2-7, with a tentative D call TRBD1 (6 bases). Trimming removed 4 bases from V and 6 bases from J, with 28 bases in between. This CDR3 region has 18 residues. Per the germline V gene, CDR1 is MNHEY and CDR2 is SMNVEV (reference sequence). CDR3 protein: CASSSLGTLRDQGGEQYF. DNA for the CDR3: TGTGCCAGCAGTTCCCTAGGGACATTACGGGACCAGGGCGGCGAGCAGTACTTC.

The rearrangement links TRBV7-9 to TRBJ1-6; 9 positions match TRBD1. Germline V gives CDR1 SEHNR, CDR2 FQNEAQ (reference sequence). The CDR3 is made up of 15 amino acids. V dropped 5 bases and J dropped 9; count of bases not matched to a gene: 8. The CDR3 bases are TGTGCCAGCAGCCTCCCCGGGACAGGGTCTTCACCCCTCCACTTT. Protein: CASSLPGTGSSPLHF.

The sample holds many counts of this clonotype. V usage is TRBV27 and J usage is TRBJ1-6, with TRBD1 matching 8 bases. V trimming: 5 bases; J trimming: 6 bases; junction bases outside the gene matches: 9. Germline values: CDR1 MNHEY, CDR2 SMNVEV (reference sequence). There are 16 residues in the CDR3. CDR3 nucleotides: TGTGCCAGCAGTCTAGGGTGGGACAGGCCTAATTCACCCCTCCACTTT. It translates to CASSLGWDRPNSPLHF.

This clonotype occurred many times. The CDR3 here is CASRGAPTSPLHF. For the CDR3, the DNA is TGTGCCAGCAGAGGGGCTCCTACTTCACCCCTCCACTTT. The chain links TRBV2 to TRBJ1-6, with D perhaps matching TRBD1 (5 bases). Trimming took 6 bases from V and 9 from J, leaving 12 bases between them. The CDR3 is made up of 13 amino acids. In germline, CDR1 is SNHLY, CDR2 FYNNEI.

The table lists this clonotype with many counts. V and J are TRBV29-1 and TRBJ2-5; maybe TRBD1 (6 bases). Trimming took 4 bases from V and 2 from J, leaving 8 bases between them. CDR3 length: 12 residues. Germline-derived CDR1 and CDR2 are SQVTM and ANQGSEA. For the CDR3, the DNA is TGCAGCGTTGGGGGACAACAAGAGACCCAGTACTTC. This gives the protein CSVGGQQETQYF.

This clonotype was found many times. The rearrangement uses TRBV28 and TRBJ2-3, with 8 bases identical to TRBD2. The CDR3 totals 14 residues. Trimming removed 5 bases from V and 7 bases from J; junction bases left unmatched: 8. In germline, CDR1 is MDHEN, CDR2 SYDVKM. The CDR3 is CASSATSGHNTQYF. The CDR3, as DNA: TGTGCCAGCAGTGCAACTAGCGGTCATAATACGCAGTATTTT.

This clonotype has a count of ten or more. The rearrangement links TRBV5-1 to TRBJ2-1; 11 bases align to TRBD2. The CDR3 has 14 residues. Germline loops: CDR1 SGHRS, CDR2 YFSETQ. Trimming removed 5 bases from V and 7 bases from J; junction bases left unmatched: 5. The CDR3 loop is CASRLAGVGNEQFF. CDR3 DNA sequence: TGCGCCAGCAGACTAGCGGGAGTGGGGAATGAGCAGTTCTTC.

This clonotype was found once. Only one base separates this from a far larger clonotype, so it likely reflects a read error. The chain has TRBV7-9 and TRBJ2-1; D might be TRBD2 (5 bases). The V gene lost 0 bases and the J gene lost 10 bases, with 13 bases spanning the gap. Germline V gene sequence: CDR1 SEHNR, CDR2 FQNEAQ (reference sequence). This CDR3 is built from 14 residues. The CDR3 DNA reads TGTGCCAGCAGCTTAGCGCTCGAGGGCTACGAGCAGTTCTTC. It encodes CASSLALEGYEQFF.

This rearrangement joins TRBV18 to TRBJ2-7; 10 bases are shared with TRBD1. V lost 3 bases, J lost 2 bases, and 19 bases stayed unmatched. The CDR3 has 20 amino acids. In germline, CDR1 is KGHSH, CDR2 LQKENI. CDR3 loop: CASSPWGASFGQGEPYEQYF. Written as DNA, the CDR3 is TGTGCCAGCTCACCTTGGGGGGCCAGTTTCGGACAGGGGGAACCCTACGAGCAGTACTTC.